Listed below are T cell receptor beta chains from one sample, sequenced in a study of T cells after yellow fever vaccination. In TCRdb, the 5' RACE reads were re-called with MiXCR into one record per CDR3 protein. This table has under 350,000 distinct CDR3 sequences, 4.1% appearing once. The material sequenced was PBMCs, taken 5 days after the yellow fever booster vaccination. The receptors stem from a man aged 18 to 29 who received the YFV17D yellow fever vaccine. Each CDR3 is given with its conserved first and last residue. Each record gives: clone size, J gene, D gene, V gene, CDR3 DNA, CDR3 protein. A D gene is named only where the DNA matches it firmly. Size tells how often a clone was seen (once, few, many) or the class of an expanded clone, and some rows leave it out.

-,TRBJ2-5,-,TRBV18,TGTGCCAGCTCACCCGGACTGCAAATGGGGACCCAGTACTTC,CASSPGLQMGTQYF
many,TRBJ2-7,-,TRBV6-2/TRBV6-3,TGTGCCAGCAGTTGGGACCCCCTCTCCTACGAGCAGTACTTC,CASSWDPLSYEQYF
many,TRBJ2-5,-,TRBV10-3,TGTGCCATCAGTGAGGTCGTGGCGGGGACCCAGTACTTC,CAISEVVAGTQYF
-,TRBJ2-1,-,TRBV5-1,TGCGCCAGCAGCTTGGGACAGGCACGCCTCAATGAGCAGTTCTTC,CASSLGQARLNEQFF
few,TRBJ1-6,TRBD1,TRBV2,TGTGCCAGCAGTCCCCGGACAGGGATGACTTCACCCCTCCACTTT,CASSPRTGMTSPLHF
many,TRBJ2-5,TRBD2,TRBV27,TGTGCCAGCAGCGGGACTAGCGGGTGGGAGACCCAGTACTTC,CASSGTSGWETQYF
many,TRBJ2-7,TRBD1,TRBV7-2,TGTGCCAGCAGACGGGACAGGTCCTACGAGCAGTACTTC,CASRRDRSYEQYF
many,TRBJ1-5,-,TRBV5-1,TGCGCCAGCAGCTTGGGTTCCCCCAATCAGCCCCAGCATTTT,CASSLGSPNQPQHF
-,TRBJ2-3,TRBD2,TRBV5-1,TGCGCCAGCAGCCCACTACTAGCGGGGGACACAGATACGCAGTATTTT,CASSPLLAGDTDTQYF
few,TRBJ1-4,-,TRBV15,TGTGCCACCAGCAGAGAGCCGTCGGTTGCAACTAATGAAAAACTGTTTTTT,CATSREPSVATNEKLFF
-,TRBJ1-1,-,TRBV10-3,TGTGCCACCCAATTCGGCCGTGTCCAGGGCGGATTCACTGAAGCTTTCTTT,CATQFGRVQGGFTEAFF
-,TRBJ1-1,-,TRBV10-3,TGTGCCATCTCCCAAAACGGGGACACTGAAGCTTTCTTT,CAISQNGDTEAFF
-,TRBJ2-3,TRBD1,TRBV5-1,TGCGCCAGCAGGGCCGGGACAGGGGGCACAGATACGCAGTATTTT,CASRAGTGGTDTQYF
-,TRBJ2-5,-,TRBV29-1,TGCAGCGTTAAACAGGGCCTACAAGAGACCCAGTACTTC,CSVKQGLQETQYF
few,TRBJ2-7,-,TRBV20-1,TGCAGTGCTAGAGTTAGCAGGGGCAACGAGCAGTACTTC,CSARVSRGNEQYF
many,TRBJ1-6,-,TRBV2,TGTGCCGGTCAGACGGATAATTCACCCCTCCACTTT,CAGQTDNSPLHF
-,TRBJ1-3,-,TRBV5-5,TGTGCCAGCAGCCGTTTGGGGGCGGACACCATATATTTT,CASSRLGADTIYF
few,TRBJ1-2,-,TRBV7-2,TGTGCCAGCAGCCCCGCCCCCTTAGGAGGCTACACCTTC,CASSPAPLGGYTF
-,TRBJ2-3,-,TRBV7-8,TGTGCCAGCAGCTTAGTTTCAGGATCGGGTCCCACAGATACGCAGTATTTT,CASSLVSGSGPTDTQYF
-,TRBJ1-2,-,TRBV15,TGTGCCACCAGCGTTCGGGACACTCAAAACTATGGCTACACCTTC,CATSVRDTQNYGYTF
many,TRBJ2-1,TRBD2,TRBV6-4,TGTGCCAGCAGTGAAAAAGCGGGGGGGTACAATGAGCAGTTCTTC,CASSEKAGGYNEQFF
-,TRBJ1-1,-,TRBV7-9,TGTGCCAGCACCCTGCCCCCCCACACTGAAGCTTTCTTT,CASTLPPHTEAFF
few,TRBJ2-3,-,TRBV11-2,TGTGCCAGCAGCTTAGGGACTCCCCGGGATACGCAGTATTTT,CASSLGTPRDTQYF
few,TRBJ2-1,TRBD2,TRBV5-1,TGCGCCAGCAGCTTGGCCGGGGGACTAGCGATGGGTGAGCAGTTCTTC,CASSLAGGLAMGEQFF
few,TRBJ2-3,-,TRBV20-1,TGCAGTGCAATTACCACAGATACGCAGTATTTT,CSAITTDTQYF
-,TRBJ1-2,-,TRBV2,TGTGCCACGGAATCGCAGGGTATGAGTGGCTACACCTTC,CATESQGMSGYTF
few,TRBJ1-5,-,TRBV20-1,TGCAGTGCTATCCCCGGACAGTTTAATCAGCCCCAGCATTTT,CSAIPGQFNQPQHF
many,TRBJ2-5,TRBD2,TRBV7-8,TGTGCCAGCAGCCCAAACCCTGCTAGCGGGAGAGAGACCCAGTACTTC,CASSPNPASGRETQYF
few,TRBJ2-1,-,TRBV20-1,TGCAGTGCTAGAGGGACTAATGAGCAGTTCTTC,CSARGTNEQFF
few,TRBJ1-5,-,TRBV20-1,TGCAGTGCTAGCAGTGCCTACAATCAGCCCCAGCATTTT,CSASSAYNQPQHF
many,TRBJ2-1,TRBD2,TRBV12-3/TRBV12-4,TGTGCCAGCAGTGACATAAGCGGGGGGACCAATGAGCAGTTCTTC,CASSDISGGTNEQFF
-,TRBJ2-2,-,TRBV6-5,TGTGCCAGCAGTTACGGAGCGACAGTCACCGGGGAGCTGTTTTTT,CASSYGATVTGELFF
-,TRBJ2-3,-,TRBV6-5,TGTGCCAGCAGCCAGTCGACTAGAGGGGGGGATACGCAGTATTTT,CASSQSTRGGDTQYF
-,TRBJ2-1,TRBD1,TRBV7-2,TGTGCCAGCAGCCAAGACAGGGCTACGTACAATGAGCAGTTCTTC,CASSQDRATYNEQFF
many,TRBJ2-3,-,TRBV7-2,TGTGCCAGCAGCTTACTTCCGGGGGGCACAGATACGCAGTATTTT,CASSLLPGGTDTQYF
many,TRBJ2-7,-,TRBV6-6,TGTGCCAGCAGTTACGGGGGTACCTACGAGCAGTACTTC,CASSYGGTYEQYF
-,TRBJ2-3,TRBD2,TRBV7-9,TGTGCCGGGGGGGGAACCTCATACAGCACAGATACGCAGTATTTT,CAGGGTSYSTDTQYF
many,TRBJ1-6,-,TRBV7-2,TGTGCCAGCAACCCTGGGGAAGGCCACTATAATTCACCCCTCCACTTT,CASNPGEGHYNSPLHF
-,TRBJ1-1,-,TRBV5-6,TGTGCCAGCAGGCAGGGGACTGAAGCTTTCTTT,CASRQGTEAFF
few,TRBJ1-1,-,TRBV27,TGTGCCAGCAGTTCCGGGACGGGTGAAGCTTTCTTT,CASSSGTGEAFF
-,TRBJ2-3,-,TRBV7-2,TGTGCCAGCAGCTCGGGGCCTAGCACAGATACGCAGTATTTT,CASSSGPSTDTQYF
many,TRBJ1-1,-,TRBV5-1,TGCGCCAGCAGCTCGCCGAGCAGGGACACTACTGAAGCTTTCTTT,CASSSPSRDTTEAFF
-,TRBJ2-1,TRBD1,TRBV4-3,TGCGCCAGCAGCCCGGCAGGGGGCTTTGAGCAGTTCTTC,CASSPAGGFEQFF
few,TRBJ1-2,-,TRBV5-1,TGCGCCAGCAGCTGGACCGGGACACAAGGAGATGGCTACACCTTC,CASSWTGTQGDGYTF
-,TRBJ1-4,TRBD1,TRBV7-2,TGTGCCAGCAGACTCCAGGGGGCTGCTAATGAAAAACTGTTTTTT,CASRLQGAANEKLFF
few,TRBJ2-3,TRBD1,TRBV19,TGTGCCACCATAGACAGGGGGCGAGACACAGATACGCAGTATTTT,CATIDRGRDTDTQYF
many,TRBJ2-5,-,TRBV4-2,TGTGCCAGCAGCCAAGAAGGGGGGATCCAAGAGACCCAGTACTTC,CASSQEGGIQETQYF
-,TRBJ1-6,-,TRBV7-9,TGTGCCAGCAGCCTGGACGGATATAATTCACCCCTCCACTTT,CASSLDGYNSPLHF
many,TRBJ2-1,-,TRBV7-8,TGTGCCAGCAGCTTAGTTGGAGTTGAGCAGTTCTTC,CASSLVGVEQFF
-,TRBJ1-3,-,TRBV7-9,TGTGCCAGCAGACAGGGCACTGGAAACACCATATATTTT,CASRQGTGNTIYF